A selection of T cell receptor beta chains follows, all from one sample in a study of patients and donors after allogeneic stem cell transplantation. TCRdb reprocessed the RT-PCR reads via MiXCR and lists one record per CDR3 protein. The sample consists of about 410,000 distinct CDR3 sequences, roughly 17% of them appearing once. The material sequenced was blood, either unsorted or a sorted T cell fraction (not recorded which). Receptor source: a human donor who was either an allogeneic HSCT recipient or a stem cell or donor lymphocyte infusion donor (not recorded which). It is not recorded whose cells these are; they may come from a transplant donor. Each CDR3 is given without its conserved first and last residue. Not every row has a clone size; where given, it reads once, few, many or a size class.

few TRBV7-6 ASSTGQGQF
- TRBV6-2/TRBV6-3 ASSIIPNQPQH
few TRBV10-3 AVDPADNYGYT
many TRBV24-1 ATSDFALGVQETQY
few TRBV18 ASSPPSGHNSYEQY
- TRBV20-1 SAISGTAAYEQY
- TRBV29-1 SGSPGGRTDTQY
- TRBV5-6 ASSFLGLSEMSEQY
- TRBV7-9 ASSLGGPPNQPQH
- TRBV29-1 SVEVQAKVSGGSYEQY
- TRBV7-2 ASSRGGTGGQETQY
few TRBV7-6 ASKELVGGYEQY
few TRBV5-1 ASSPTDRVMGTEAF
many TRBV12-3/TRBV12-4 ASSLEGIRTDTQY
few TRBV6-2/TRBV6-3 ASSYSVLGSGNTIY
few TRBV20-1 SARDQDQAADTQY
- TRBV20-1 SARAYKPAWGEQF
- TRBV6-1 ASSEGTGGYTGELF
many TRBV12-3/TRBV12-4 ASSLSYNEQF
- TRBV7-8 ASSFVRGSYEQY
- TRBV4-3 ASSQDNRGREKLF
few TRBV6-1 ASLASTYSNQPQH